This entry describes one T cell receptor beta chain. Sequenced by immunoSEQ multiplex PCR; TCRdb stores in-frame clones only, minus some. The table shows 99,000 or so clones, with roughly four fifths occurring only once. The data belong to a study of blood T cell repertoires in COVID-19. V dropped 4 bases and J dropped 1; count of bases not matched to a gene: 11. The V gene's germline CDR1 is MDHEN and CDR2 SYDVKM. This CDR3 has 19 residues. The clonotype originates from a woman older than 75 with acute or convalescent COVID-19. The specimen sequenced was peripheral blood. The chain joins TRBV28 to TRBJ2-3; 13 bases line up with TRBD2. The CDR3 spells CASSYPLTSGRSGTDTQYF. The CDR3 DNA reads TGTGCCAGCAGTTATCCCCTGACTAGCGGGAGGAGCGGCACAGATACGCAGTATTTT.